The 10 T cell receptor beta chains listed next were all sequenced from one sample in a study of blood T cell repertoires in COVID-19. Sequencing was performed with immunoSEQ multiplex PCR; in TCRdb, only in-frame clones are kept and a portion is missing. The table lists 160,000 or so clones, approximately 82% of them singletons. The specimen was peripheral blood. Source of these receptors: a man in his 70s who had recovered from COVID-19.

The chain recombines TRBV2 with TRBJ1-1; 9 bases line up with TRBD1. CDR3 length: 14 residues. V trimming: 6 bases; J trimming: 5 bases; junction bases outside the gene matches: 7. Germline V lookup: CDR1 SNHLY, CDR2 FYNNEI. This CDR3 reads CASRLTGGGTEAFF. The CDR3 DNA follows: TGTGCCAGCAGATTGACAGGGGGGGGGACTGAAGCTTTCTTT.

This clone was counted a few times. The V and J genes are TRBV3-1 (or the pseudogene TRBV3-2) and TRBJ2-3; D is undetermined. Germline CDR1 LGHDT, CDR2 YNNKEL (reference sequence). V lost 0 bases and J 3 bases, leaving 10 bases between the germline ends. The CDR3 has 15 amino acids. DNA of the CDR3: TGTGCCAGCAGCCAAGACGCTAGAAAAACAGATACGCAGTATTTT. As protein: CASSQDARKTDTQYF.

V gene TRBV5-1 combines with J gene TRBJ2-3; 12 bases are shared with TRBD2. Trimming removed 4 bases from V and 0 bases from J; junction bases left unmatched: 6. CDR1 is SGHRS and CDR2 is YFSETQ in the germline V gene. The CDR3 spans 17 residues. The CDR3 coding sequence is TGCGCCAGCAGCCGAACTAGCGGGAGGACTAGCACAGATACGCAGTATTTT. It yields the protein CASSRTSGRTSTDTQYF.

This chain connects TRBV2 to TRBJ2-7; 14 bases map to TRBD2. Trimming at V came to 7 bases and at J to 0 bases, leaving 8 bases not matched to a gene. This CDR3 has 17 amino acids. The germline gives CDR1 SNHLY, CDR2 FYNNEI. CDR3 in amino acids: CASTFQGLAGASYEQYF. In nucleotides, the CDR3 is TGTGCCAGCACTTTTCAGGGACTAGCGGGAGCCTCCTACGAGCAGTACTTC.

The V gene is TRBV10-3, the J gene TRBJ1-1, with TRBD1 as a possible D gene (5 bases). The V gene's germline CDR1 is ENHRY and CDR2 SYGVKD. V lost 3 bases to trimming and J lost 0 bases, with 8 bases between them. The CDR3 covers 14 residues. The CDR3, as DNA: TGTGCCATCAGTGATGACAGCATGAACACTGAAGCTTTCTTT. The encoded protein is CAISDDSMNTEAFF.

The chain carries TRBV7-9 and TRBJ2-7; 7 nucleotides agree with TRBD1. V trimming: 3 bases; J trimming: 5 bases; junction bases outside the gene matches: 7. The CDR3 totals 14 residues. Germline values: CDR1 SEHNR, CDR2 FQNEAQ (reference sequence). The DNA of the CDR3 is TGTGCCAGCAGCTTCTGGACAGGTCTGGACGAGCAGTACTTC. Translation gives CASSFWTGLDEQYF.

The V and J genes are TRBV29-1 and TRBJ2-5; 7 bases align to TRBD1. Germline assignment: CDR1 SQVTM and CDR2 ANQGSEA. There are 14 residues in the CDR3. Trimming at V came to 6 bases and at J to 4 bases, leaving 11 bases not matched to a gene. The CDR3 region has the DNA TGCAGCGTCCCCTCCGGGACAGTGGGAGAGACCCAGTACTTC. Its translation is CSVPSGTVGETQYF.

The CDR3 sequence: CASSWRAKNIQYF. The CDR3 DNA reads TGTGCCAGCAGTTGGCGGGCCAAAAACATTCAGTACTTC. This rearrangement joins TRBV12-3 or TRBV12-4 to TRBJ2-4; D remains ambiguous. V lost 4 bases and J 1 base, leaving 5 bases between the germline ends. This CDR3 is 13 amino acids long.

A few counts support this clone. The chain combines TRBV5-1 with TRBJ1-5, with D unresolved. From germline, CDR1 is SGHRS and CDR2 YFSETQ. This CDR3 is built from 15 residues. Trimming shortened V by 2 bases and J by 3 bases, and 12 bases separated the two germline ends. Here the CDR3 DNA reads TGCGCCAGCAGCTTCTCGGGATCTGACAATCAGCCCCAGCATTTT. This sequence encodes CASSFSGSDNQPQHF.

The chain carries TRBV9 and TRBJ2-1; 12 bases line up with TRBD2. Germline CDR1 reads SGDLS; CDR2 reads YYNGEE. V was pared by 3 bases and J by 5 bases, with 6 bases of the junction left unmatched. This CDR3 contains 16 residues. CDR3 coding DNA: TGTGCCAGCAGCGACGGGGCTAGCGGGAGGGACAATGAGCAGTTCTTC. Residues: CASSDGASGRDNEQFF.